Below, 20 T cell receptor beta chains from the same sample are listed, as sequenced in a study of cytomegalovirus exposure and HLA in healthy donors. Researchers ran the PCR with 60 Vbeta and 13 Jbeta primers. Repertoires were generated with immunoSEQ multiplex PCR, while TCRdb's copy carries only in-frame clones and drops some. The data hold 100,000 to 150,000 clones, with roughly 80% observed a single time. The sample was PBMCs. All receptors come from a man aged 30-40 years in good health and CMV-seronegative.

This clone has just a few counts. V is TRBV6-5 and J is TRBJ2-1, with 8 bases fitting TRBD2. Per the germline V gene, CDR1 is MNHEY and CDR2 is SVGAGI. The junction had 6 bases not matched to a gene; V was cut back by 2 bases and J by 6 bases. CDR3 size: 15 residues. CDR3 nucleotides: TGTGCCAGCAGTTACGGTAGCGGGGATCTCAATGAGCAGTTCTTC. Translating gives CASSYGSGDLNEQFF.

In its sample, this clone was seen a few times. CDR3: CASSFFRTGNYGYTF. In nucleotides, the CDR3 is TGTGCCAGCAGCTTTTTTCGGACAGGGAACTATGGCTACACCTTC. The chain carries TRBV11-2 and TRBJ1-2; 8 positions match TRBD1. V shed 3 bases, J shed 2 bases, and the junction held 5 bases outside the gene matches. In germline, CDR1 is SGHAT, CDR2 FQNNGV. The CDR3 loop spans 15 amino acids. The full variable domain, with the rest looked up from reference TRBV11-2 and TRBJ1-2, is EAGVAQSPRYKIIEKRQSVAFWCNPISGHATLYWYQQILGQGPKLLIQFQNNGVVDDSQLPKDRFSAERLKGVDSTLKIQPAKLEDSAVYLCASSFFRTGNYGYTFGSGTRLTVV.

This clone was seen only a few times. The chain recombines TRBV6-1 with TRBJ2-3; 9 bases map to TRBD2. The V gene's germline CDR1 is MNHNS and CDR2 SASEGT. This CDR3 comprises 15 residues. The J segment lost 0 bases and the V segment lost 3 bases, leaving 1 base of the junction unmatched. The CDR3 region is CASSDLAGSTDTQYF. CDR3 in DNA: TGTGCCAGCAGTGACCTAGCGGGGAGCACAGATACGCAGTATTTT.

The CDR3: CASSSWGLSHEQYF. The CDR3 coding sequence is TGTGCCAGTAGTTCATGGGGCCTGTCCCACGAGCAGTACTTC. The V and J genes are TRBV19 and TRBJ2-7, with D perhaps matching TRBD1 (5 bases). The V and J ends lost 5 bases and 5 bases respectively, with 16 bases between them. This CDR3 is 14 amino acids long. The V gene's germline CDR1 is LNHDA and CDR2 SQIVND (reference sequence).

V and J are TRBV9 and TRBJ2-2, with D possibly matching TRBD2 (5 bases). This CDR3 comprises 17 residues. Germline V CDR1 and CDR2: SGDLS, YYNGEE. V was pared by 5 bases and J by 6 bases, with 23 bases between. CDR3 sequence (DNA): TGTGCCAGCAGTCCCCCCCCGGGAACCAGCTTCGCCGGGGAGCTGTTTTTT. Its translation is CASSPPPGTSFAGELFF. Full variable domain (remainder filled in from reference TRBV9 and TRBJ2-2): DSGVTQTPKHLITATGQRVTLRCSPRSGDLSVYWYQQSLDQGLQFLIQYYNGEERAKGNILERFSAQQFPDLHSELNLSSLELGDSALYFCASSPPPGTSFAGELFFGEGSRLTVL.

This chain connects TRBV27 to TRBJ1-1; 11 bases match TRBD1. The CDR3 is 17 amino acids. The germline V gene has CDR1 MNHEY and CDR2 SMNVEV (reference sequence). Trimming cost V 4 bases and J 0 bases; bases outside gene matches: 7. The CDR3 coding sequence is TGTGCCAGCAGTTCTGGGACAGGGGGGGCTATGAACACTGAAGCTTTCTTT. Translating it yields CASSSGTGGAMNTEAFF.

The CDR3, as DNA: TGTGCCAGTAGGGACAGGCCCGAGAACACTGAAGCTTTCTTT. This gives the protein CASRDRPENTEAFF. This chain connects TRBV19 to TRBJ1-1; TRBD1 aligns across 7 bases. CDR1 LNHDA and CDR2 SQIVND come from the germline V gene (reference sequence). The V segment lost 6 bases and the J segment 1 base; nucleotides outside the gene matches: 5. The CDR3 is 14 amino acids.

This clone was detected a few times. This rearrangement joins TRBV10-3 to TRBJ2-3, with TRBD2 matching over 13 bases. Germline lookup yields CDR1 ENHRY and CDR2 SYGVKD. V was clipped by 5 bases and J by 1 base; unmatched bases: 3. This CDR3 region has 16 residues. The CDR3 spells CAISPTSGGRTDTQYF. In DNA form, the CDR3 reads TGTGCCATCAGTCCGACTAGCGGGGGGCGCACAGATACGCAGTATTTT.

This clone was recorded a few times. This chain connects TRBV29-1 to TRBJ2-7, with a weak D call TRBD1 (6 bases). V lost 4 bases to trimming and J lost 3 bases, with 10 bases between them. The germline V gene has CDR1 SQVTM and CDR2 ANQGSEA. The CDR3 is 12 amino acids. CDR3 nucleotides: TGCAGCGTTGGCCCAGGGGACTACGAGCAGTACTTC. Its translation: CSVGPGDYEQYF.

This clone turned up a few times. This chain links TRBV10-1 with TRBJ1-1; unclear D gene. The V gene lost 3 bases and the J gene lost 8 bases, with 16 bases spanning the gap. CDR1 and CDR2 from the germline V gene are WNHNN and SYGVQD (reference sequence). This CDR3 contains 14 residues. The CDR3 reads CASSEATQAVEAFF. CDR3 bases: TGCGCCAGCAGTGAAGCAACGCAGGCCGTGGAAGCTTTCTTT.

The chain combines TRBV11-2 with TRBJ2-2; 9 nucleotides agree with TRBD1. The CDR3 spans 15 residues. Germline V gene data show CDR1 as SGHAT and CDR2 as FQNNGV. With V trimmed by 5 bases and J by 4 bases, 5 bases remained unmatched. The CDR3 here is CASSPGTGSTGELFF. CDR3 nucleotides: TGTGCCAGCAGCCCCGGGACAGGGAGCACCGGGGAGCTGTTTTTT.

This clone occurred a few times. One junction end disagrees with the germline gene, perhaps due to a read error. This chain links TRBV6-6 with TRBJ2-4, with 10 bases aligning to TRBD2. Per germline, CDR1 MNHNY and CDR2 SVGAGI (reference sequence). This CDR3 is built from 12 residues. The chain's CDR3 is CASSSIGGTSVF. The CDR3 DNA sequence: TGTGCCAGCAGTTCAATTGGGGGGACTAGCGTCTTC.

The CDR3 is CASSFSPGQGNGYTF. The CDR3 DNA sequence: TGTGCCAGCAGCTTCTCTCCGGGACAGGGTAATGGCTACACCTTC. The chain carries TRBV7-2 and TRBJ1-2; 9 bases agree with TRBD1. Germline CDR1 SGHTA, CDR2 FQGNSA. The CDR3 is 15 residues long. V lost 3 bases to trimming and J lost 6 bases; unmatched junction nucleotides: 8.

The V and J genes are TRBV5-4 and TRBJ2-5; TRBD2 agrees at 12 bases. This CDR3 has 15 residues. Looked up from germline, CDR1 is SGHNT and CDR2 is YYREEE (reference sequence). Germline trimming cut 4 bases from V and 1 base from J; bases unmatched to any gene: 2. CDR3 coding DNA: TGTGCCAGCAGCGCGACTAGCGGGGGCCAAGAGACCCAGTACTTC. Residues: CASSATSGGQETQYF.

The rearrangement joins TRBV10-2 to TRBJ2-3, with D perhaps TRBD1 (6 bases). CDR1 and CDR2 from the germline V gene are WSHSY and SAAADI. The CDR3 length is 15 residues. V lost 4 bases, J lost 2 bases, and 13 bases lay in between. DNA of the CDR3: TGCGCCAGCAGTGTCAGCGACAGGTACACAGATACGCAGTATTTT. Translating it yields CASSVSDRYTDTQYF.

This clone was picked up a small number of times. Other DNA variants within this sample encode the same CDR3. The chain links TRBV6-1 to TRBJ1-1; D remains unclear. The V end lost 2 bases, the J end lost 3 bases, and 7 bases lay between the germline ends. The V gene's germline CDR1 is MNHNS and CDR2 SASEGT. CDR3 size: 13 residues. In DNA form, the CDR3 reads TGTGCCAGCAGTGAACAGCAGGACACTGAAGCTTTCTTT. It specifies CASSEQQDTEAFF.

This chain connects TRBV29-1 to TRBJ2-7, with D hard to call. Germline CDR1 is SQVTM and CDR2 is ANQGSEA. The CDR3 consists of 11 residues. V lost 8 bases and J lost 3, with 11 bases in between. CDR3 loop: CSTRLGYEQYF. DNA for the CDR3: TGCAGCACCCGACTGGGCTACGAGCAGTACTTC.

The rearrangement links TRBV7-6 to TRBJ2-1; D might be TRBD2 (5 bases). CDR1 and CDR2 (germline): SGHVS, FNYEAQ. The CDR3 runs to 15 residues. V gave up 4 bases and J gave up 9 bases, with 19 bases separating them. CDR3 DNA sequence: TGTGCCAGCAGCTGGACTTCAAAGGTGGCCGGTGAGCAGTTCTTC. It is translated as CASSWTSKVAGEQFF.

The chain joins TRBV30 to TRBJ2-6, with 8 bases lining up with TRBD2. V shed 0 bases and J 1 base; nucleotides not matched to a gene: 8. Germline loops: CDR1 GTSNPN, CDR2 SVGIG (reference sequence). CDR3 length: 18 residues. The CDR3 region is CAWSVMGLGISGANVLTF. The CDR3 nucleotides are TGTGCCTGGAGTGTAATGGGACTAGGGATTTCTGGGGCCAACGTCCTGACTTTC.

As DNA, the CDR3 is TGTGCCAGCTCACCGGAGCGGTCTAGCTCCTACAATGAGCAGTTCTTC. Its translation: CASSPERSSSYNEQFF. The V call is TRBV18, the J call TRBJ2-1; D is perhaps TRBD2 (5 bases). Trimming left V 3 bases short and J 0 bases short, with 12 bases between. The germline V gene encodes CDR1 KGHSH and CDR2 LQKENI. The CDR3 extends over 16 amino acids.